Reported below is one TCR beta chain. CDR1 is SQVTM, CDR2 ANQGSEA, per germline. After removal of 6 bases from V and 6 bases from J, the junction contained 11 bases not matched to a gene. The CDR3 covers 14 residues. This record belongs to a study of T cell changes during pregnancy in multiple sclerosis. TCRdb keeps only in-frame clones here, not all; method: immunoSEQ multiplex PCR. The table has some 40,000 clones, around 92% seen once; the top ten hold approximately 0.36%. Here the sequenced sample was CD4+ T cells from peripheral blood mononuclear cells, taken after pregnancy. The TCR was taken from a female donor with multiple sclerosis, enrolled in a pregnancy study. The chain uses TRBV29-1 and TRBJ1-2; 9 nucleotides agree with TRBD1. CDR3 nucleotides: TGCAGCGTAGGGGCCGGGACAGGGATCGATGGCTACACCTTC. It is translated as CSVGAGTGIDGYTF.